This T cell receptor (beta chain) originates from a study of cytomegalovirus exposure and HLA in healthy donors (dated by TCRdb to the late 2010s). Looking at the study overall: An earlier analysis of some 550 of the donors reported more than 250 Gb of sequence data and 117 million unique TCR beta sequences from approximately 180 million T cells. Roughly 300 gigabases of sequencing data and 80 million or so unique TCR sequences were included in an early release covering roughly 700 HLA-typed donors. The genetic ancestry cluster associated with self-reported Caucasian donors included approximately 85% of the 300 to 450 genotyped donors. The study was designed to test whether signatures of past pathogen exposure could be identified by cataloging public T cell receptors. The study profiled the T cell repertoires of some 610 subjects by immunosequencing and related them to cytomegalovirus serostatus. In addition to the first cohort of several hundred subjects, a separate validation cohort of 120 different subjects was used. To predict cytomegalovirus infection status, the study combined high-throughput TCR immunosequencing, statistical association of individual TCRs with disease status, and machine learning. A later analysis re-analyzed previously published TCR beta repertoires from roughly 630 donors and added high-resolution HLA genotyping to study TCR occurrence patterns. Rather than using new phenotypic data, the later analysis identified candidate immune exposures from TCR beta sequences and from how often those sequences occurred across donors. An earlier analysis of some 600 of the donors applied high-throughput TCR beta sequencing to assess whether each TCR beta V gene segment acted as functional or pseudogenic. Donor age, sex, ethnicity and CMV serostatus were compiled alongside the repertoire data. Genome-wide SNP genotypes for about three fifths of the roughly 670 donors were used in a later genetic analysis, which treated that subset as a discovery cohort. All discovery cohort repertoires had been generated using a single sequencing platform. Both class I and class II loci were covered by HLA typing, at four-digit resolution. The number of typed donors differed by locus: about 620-630 for A, B, C, DRB1 and DQB1; approximately 530 for DQA1; 600 to 610 for DPA1; and roughly 450 for DPB1. A handful of DR-DQ haplotypes were handled as single units for association and clustering because linkage in the cohort was strong. Among around 400 genotyped donors of the cohort, an average of approximately 220,000 unique TCR beta nucleotide sequences was sequenced per donor, of which about 19% were non-productive. What the authors observed across the whole study: A further reported finding was that TCR beta sequences accurately predicted the HLA-A and HLA-B alleles for most subjects in the first cohort. It was suggested by the authors that the approach could potentially be generalized to other disease states and immunological phenotypes. In an earlier analysis of about 540 of the donors, most TCR beta V segments were observed in productive rearrangements about 87% or about 30% of the time, broadly matching IMGT annotations. In a later genetic analysis, fewer N-insertions in productive TCRs were reported among donors in an Asian-associated ancestry cluster than the roughly 640-donor mean. The cohort was sequenced for TCR beta chains only, and without alpha or paired-chain data the features that could be detected were limited. V-gene and J-gene trimming of TCR beta chains was associated with a missense DCLRE1C variant in a later genetic analysis, and the association was replicated in an independent cohort. A total of fewer than 200 TCR beta chains were listed by the study as associated with cytomegalovirus. Several of the top co-occurrence clusters appeared to be linked to parvovirus B19, influenza, CMV and Epstein-Barr virus, according to a later analysis. In a later analysis, TCR association rates were found to vary across HLA loci, with the most associated TCRs seen for DRB1 alleles and the fewest for HLA-C alleles. Because HLA typing was missing for some donors at each locus, association tests included only the typed subset. Because counts were too low, approximately 18 rarely observed V segments, including chromosome 9 orphons, were excluded from the earlier analysis of fewer than 650 of the donors. Correlated functional status among segregating V segments might be attributable to linkage disequilibrium, but an unknown experimental factor could not be ruled out. In vitro tests confirmed that a few of the cytomegalovirus-associated TCR beta chains recognize cytomegalovirus antigens. Some IMGT-functional V segments, including TRBV6-2 and TRBV6-3, could not be told apart with the 87-base-pair reads, so those segments were excluded. Cytomegalovirus status was reported to be diagnosed by the classifier with high specificity and sensitivity in both the original and validation cohorts. Most CMV-associated TCR beta chains appeared to be HLA-restricted in a later analysis, and the HLA associations seemed to be driven largely by CMV exposure. Immune exposure information for the cohort was limited to CMV serostatus. A cluster of highly shared sequence variants was judged likely to be a technical artifact of the sequencing pipeline. At a false discovery rate of 0.05, a later analysis linked some 17,000 TCR beta sequences to specific HLA alleles. Most TCR sequences were observed very rarely across donors, whereas some public TCRs were present in many individuals. When HLA alleles, especially DR and DQ, strongly co-occurred, attributing TCR associations to individual alleles was difficult. In a later analysis, HLA-associated TCR beta chains were found to be more clonally expanded and to have lower generation probabilities than equally common non-associated chains. Roughly uniform sequencing depth across donors was assumed in presence/absence analyses, although this assumption may not hold.

Its CDR3 holds 15 amino acids, cysteine through phenylalanine. The DNA shown is the 45-base CDR3, in frame from base 1. From a lookup of the germline V gene, CDR1 and CDR2 are SGDLS and YYNGEE. The V end loses 3 bases and the J end loses 8 bases, and a stretch of 18 bases separates them. Library prep was done by the immunoSEQ multiplex PCR assay. For the multiplex PCR, a mixture combining 60 forward primers for TCR Vbeta segments and 13 reverse primers for TCR Jbeta segments was used. The CDR3 region of rearranged TCR beta genes was amplified from genomic DNA by a multiplex PCR assay. Amplified TCR beta libraries were sequenced as 87-base-pair reads on the Illumina HiSeq System. Turning to the authors' computational methods: Across the roughly 670 repertoires, a later analysis counted approximately 83 million unique TCR beta chains, 9.5 million to 13 million of which were shared by at least two donors. Raw reads were error-corrected and collapsed into unique sequences with a nearest-neighbor algorithm that merged closely related sequences to remove PCR and sequencing errors. Alignment of CDR3 sequences to IMGT reference sequences was used to assign V, D and J gene segments. For a sequence to be retained, at least a six-nucleotide match to both a V gene segment and a J gene segment was required. A rearrangement was called productive if the CDR3 had no stop codons and remained in frame with V and J, and every other rearrangement was called non-productive. CDR3 was defined by IMGT convention, running from the second conserved V-encoded cysteine to the conserved J-encoded phenylalanine. The earlier analysis of a few hundred of the donors excluded any sequence lacking an unambiguous match to a single V gene segment. An earlier analysis of 450 to 650 of the donors called V segments functional above 56.7% productive rearrangements and segregating when the between-donor standard deviation exceeded 5%. A statistical classification framework was built to diagnose cytomegalovirus status from the catalog of TCR beta chain sequences. A later analysis assigned V and J genes by comparing TCR nucleotide sequences with IMGT/GENE-DB human TR gene sequences. A later analysis assigned CDR3 sequences and most-parsimonious VDJ recombination scenarios with the TCRdist pipeline. In a later analysis, every TCR beta chain was defined by the combination of its CDR3 amino acid sequence and its V-gene family, and reads without a unique V-gene family were dropped. As a way to deal with suspected cross-contamination and a sequencing artifact, a later analysis dropped 640 or so nucleotide sequences that were highly shared and had low generation probability. A later analysis calculated a clonal expansion index for each public chain from normalized within-repertoire ranks of inferred template counts. Generation probabilities in a later analysis came from a VDJ recombination model fitted to out-of-frame rearrangements, and those results were checked against IGoR. In a later analysis, hypergeometric tests were used to score TCR-TCR, TCR-HLA and TCR-CMV co-occurrence, with a repertoire-size bias correction applied to TCR pairs. A later analysis estimated false discovery rates by permuting HLA or CMV assignments 20 times. A later analysis grouped co-occurring TCRs with DBSCAN, adding TCRdist sequence similarity when clustering within HLA-allele-positive subsets. Repertoires with fewer than 30,000 or more than 120,000 public chains, plus five repertoires with anomalous nucleotide sharing, were excluded from co-occurrence clustering. The clones in this table, taken by TCRdb from immuneACCESS, are in-frame only. Not every clone is retained; where verified, under half of the shortfall comes from an unresolved V gene, and the cause of the rest is unknown. The V and J calls and clone size were taken over from that table, and D and trimming were inferred from the DNA. For this sample the table gives about 180,000 clones, of which more than 80% were detected only once. The biggest ten clones account for approximately 2.2% of the sample.

The cohort was made up of approximately 700 healthy bone marrow donors. Cohort members were all nominally healthy when sampled, although unrecorded immune exposures were likely present. The donor tested CMV seronegative, placing the donor among the 352 seronegative members of the cohort. Each donor provided a peripheral blood sample, and peripheral blood mononuclear cells were used for TCR beta sequencing. The Qiagen DNeasy Blood Extraction Kit was used to extract genomic DNA from the blood cell samples. Points on this clone: What this receptor recognizes is not known. There are no base qualities to consult, and no much larger clone falls within one base.

The receptor was isolated from a male donor in good health and CMV-seronegative. The sequence is built from TRBV9 and TRBJ2-1; perhaps TRBD1 is the D gene, with 6 bases matching. The material sequenced was PBMCs. The nucleotides read TGTGCCAGCAGCGCAGCTGAGGGGGTTTGGGATGAGCAGTTCTTC. This is translated as CASSAAEGVWDEQFF.